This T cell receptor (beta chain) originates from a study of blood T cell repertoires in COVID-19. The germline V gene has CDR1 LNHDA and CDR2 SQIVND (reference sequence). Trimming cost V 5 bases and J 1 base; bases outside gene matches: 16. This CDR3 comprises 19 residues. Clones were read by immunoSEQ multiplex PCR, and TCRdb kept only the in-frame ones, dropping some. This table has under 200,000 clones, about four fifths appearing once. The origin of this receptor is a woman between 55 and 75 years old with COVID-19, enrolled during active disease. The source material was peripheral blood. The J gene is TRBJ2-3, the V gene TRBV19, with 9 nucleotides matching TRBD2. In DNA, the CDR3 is TGTGCCAGTAGTCCGCAACCCTTTAGCGGGAGCGGTCGCACAGATACGCAGTATTTT. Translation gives CASSPQPFSGSGRTDTQYF.